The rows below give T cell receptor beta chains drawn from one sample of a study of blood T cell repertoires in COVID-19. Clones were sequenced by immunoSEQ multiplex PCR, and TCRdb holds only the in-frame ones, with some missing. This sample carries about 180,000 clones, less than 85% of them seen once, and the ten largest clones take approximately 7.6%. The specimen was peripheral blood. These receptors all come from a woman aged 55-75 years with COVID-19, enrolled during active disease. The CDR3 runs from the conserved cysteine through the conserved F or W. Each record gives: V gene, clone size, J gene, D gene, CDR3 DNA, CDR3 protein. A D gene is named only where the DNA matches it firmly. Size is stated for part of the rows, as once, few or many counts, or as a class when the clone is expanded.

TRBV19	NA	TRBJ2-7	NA	TGTGCCAGTAGTAATTGGGGGCGCCAGGAAGAGGGCGACGAGCAGTACTTC	CASSNWGRQEEGDEQYF
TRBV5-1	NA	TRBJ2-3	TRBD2	TGCGCCAGCAGCCCGGGACTAGCGGGGATAACAGATACGCAGTATTTT	CASSPGLAGITDTQYF
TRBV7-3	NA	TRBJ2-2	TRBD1	TGTGCCAGCAGCCAGGACAGGCGCCAAACCGGGGAGCTGTTTTTT	CASSQDRRQTGELFF
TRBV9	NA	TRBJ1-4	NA	TGTGCCAGCAGCGCACCCTCGGGGGGGGAAAAACTGTTTTTT	CASSAPSGGEKLFF
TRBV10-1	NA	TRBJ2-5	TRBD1	TGCGCCAGCAGTGAGTCGAACAGGGGAAAAGAGACCCAGTACTTC	CASSESNRGKETQYF
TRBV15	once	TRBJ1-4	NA	TGTGCCTCCTCTAATGGGGCGAATGAAAAACTGTTTTTT	CASSNGANEKLFF
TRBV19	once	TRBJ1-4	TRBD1	TGTGCCAGTAGTATCACACTACAGGGGCCCCTCAATGAAAAACTGTTTTTT	CASSITLQGPLNEKLFF
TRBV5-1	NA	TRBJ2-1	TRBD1	TGCGCCAGCAGCTCAGGACAGGGATCATACAATGAGCAGTTCTTC	CASSSGQGSYNEQFF
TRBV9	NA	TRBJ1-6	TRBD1	TGTGCCAGCAGCGTAGAAGGGGGACAGGGGGGTTCACCCCTCCACTTT	CASSVEGGQGGSPLHF
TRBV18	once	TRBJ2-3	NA	TGTGCCAGCTCACCACCGGGGAGTGTTGCCCCTACAGATACGCAGTATTTT	CASSPPGSVAPTDTQYF
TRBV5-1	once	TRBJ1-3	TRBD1	TGCGCCAGCAGCTCAATCCCGCAGGGGGAAACCCTCTCTGGAAACACCATATATTTT	CASSSIPQGETLSGNTIYF
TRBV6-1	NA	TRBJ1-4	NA	TGTGCCAGCAGTGAAGGGGGAGGGATTGAAAAACTGTTTTTT	CASSEGGGIEKLFF
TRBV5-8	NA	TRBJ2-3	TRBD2	TGTGCCAGCAGCCGGGGACTAGCGGGAGATTCGGATACGCAGTATTTT	CASSRGLAGDSDTQYF
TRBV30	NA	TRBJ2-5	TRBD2	TGTGCCTGGAGTCGGGCTAGCGGGAGGGTGGCCAGAGAGACCCAGTACTTC	CAWSRASGRVARETQYF
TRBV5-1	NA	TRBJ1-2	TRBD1	TGCGCCAGCAGCTCTAGACAGGGCCCTAACTATGGCTACACCTTC	CASSSRQGPNYGYTF
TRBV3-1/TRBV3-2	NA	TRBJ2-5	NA	TGTGCCAGCAGCCAAGCATCACAAGAGACCCAGTACTTC	CASSQASQETQYF